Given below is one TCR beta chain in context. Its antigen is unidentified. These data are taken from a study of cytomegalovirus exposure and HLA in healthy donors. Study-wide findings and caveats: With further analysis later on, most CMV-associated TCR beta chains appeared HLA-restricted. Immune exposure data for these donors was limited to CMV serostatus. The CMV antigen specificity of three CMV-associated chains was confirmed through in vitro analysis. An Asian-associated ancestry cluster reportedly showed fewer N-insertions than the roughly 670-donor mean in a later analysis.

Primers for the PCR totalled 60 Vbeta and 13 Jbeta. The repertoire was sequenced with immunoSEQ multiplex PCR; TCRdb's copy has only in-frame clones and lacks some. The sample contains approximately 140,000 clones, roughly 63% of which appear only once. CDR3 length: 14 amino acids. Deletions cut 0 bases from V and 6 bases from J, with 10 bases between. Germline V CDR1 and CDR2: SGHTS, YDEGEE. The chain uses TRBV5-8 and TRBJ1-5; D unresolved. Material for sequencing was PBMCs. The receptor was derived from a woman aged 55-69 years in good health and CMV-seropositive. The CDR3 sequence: CASSLGGRGQPQHF. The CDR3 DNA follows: TGTGCCAGCAGCTTGGGAGGGAGAGGTCAGCCCCAGCATTTT.